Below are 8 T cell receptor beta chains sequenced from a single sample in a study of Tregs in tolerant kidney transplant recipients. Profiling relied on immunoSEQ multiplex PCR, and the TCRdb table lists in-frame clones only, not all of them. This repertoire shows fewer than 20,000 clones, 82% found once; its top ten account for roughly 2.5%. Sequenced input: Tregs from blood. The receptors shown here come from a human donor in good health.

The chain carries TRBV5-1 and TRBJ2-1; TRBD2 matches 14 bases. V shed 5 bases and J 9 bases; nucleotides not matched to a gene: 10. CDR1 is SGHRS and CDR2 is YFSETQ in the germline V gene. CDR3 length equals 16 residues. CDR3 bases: TGCGCCAGCAGAATCACGCGACTAGCGGGAGGGCGTGAGCAGTTCTTC. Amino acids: CASRITRLAGGREQFF.

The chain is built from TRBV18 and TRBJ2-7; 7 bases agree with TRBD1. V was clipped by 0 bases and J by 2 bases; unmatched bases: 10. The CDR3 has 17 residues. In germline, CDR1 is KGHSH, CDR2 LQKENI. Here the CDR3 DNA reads TGTGCCAGCTCACCACCGGCGACAGGGCTTTCGGCCTACGAGCAGTACTTC. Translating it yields CASSPPATGLSAYEQYF.

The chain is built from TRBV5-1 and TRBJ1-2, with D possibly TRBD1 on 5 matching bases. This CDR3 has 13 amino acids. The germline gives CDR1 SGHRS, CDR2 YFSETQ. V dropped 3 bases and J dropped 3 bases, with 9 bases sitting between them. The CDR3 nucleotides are TGCGCCAGCAGCTGGGACGGAGACTATGGCTACACCTTC. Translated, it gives CASSWDGDYGYTF. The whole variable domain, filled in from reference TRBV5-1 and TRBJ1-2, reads KAGVTQTPRYLIKTRGQQVTLSCSPISGHRSVSWYQQTPGQGLQFLFEYFSETQRNKGNFPGRFSGRQFSNSRSEMNVSTLELGDSALYLCASSWDGDYGYTFGSGTRLTVV.

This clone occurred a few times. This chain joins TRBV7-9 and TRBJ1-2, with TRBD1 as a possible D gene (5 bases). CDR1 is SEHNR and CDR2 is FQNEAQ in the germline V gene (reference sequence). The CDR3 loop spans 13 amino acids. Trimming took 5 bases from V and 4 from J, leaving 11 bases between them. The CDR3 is CASSLTGTYGYTF. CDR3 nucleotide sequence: TGTGCCAGCAGCCTTACAGGAACCTATGGCTACACCTTC.

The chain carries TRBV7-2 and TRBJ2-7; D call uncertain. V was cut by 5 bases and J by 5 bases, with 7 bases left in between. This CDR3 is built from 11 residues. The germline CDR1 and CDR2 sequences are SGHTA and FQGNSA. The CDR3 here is CASSTPHEQYF. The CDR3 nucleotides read TGTGCCAGCAGCACCCCCCACGAGCAGTACTTC.

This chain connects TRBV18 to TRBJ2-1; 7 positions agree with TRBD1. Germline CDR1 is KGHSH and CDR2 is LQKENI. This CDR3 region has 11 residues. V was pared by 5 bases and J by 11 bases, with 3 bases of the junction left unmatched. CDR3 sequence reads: CASSSGGQQFF. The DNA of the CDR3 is TGTGCCAGCTCATCAGGGGGACAGCAGTTCTTC.

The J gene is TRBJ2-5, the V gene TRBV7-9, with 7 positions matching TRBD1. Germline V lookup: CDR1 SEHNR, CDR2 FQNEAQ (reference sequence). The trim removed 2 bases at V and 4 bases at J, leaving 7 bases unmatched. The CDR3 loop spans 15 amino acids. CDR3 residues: CASSLHQRGRETQYF. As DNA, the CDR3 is TGTGCCAGCAGCTTACATCAGAGGGGGCGAGAGACCCAGTACTTC.

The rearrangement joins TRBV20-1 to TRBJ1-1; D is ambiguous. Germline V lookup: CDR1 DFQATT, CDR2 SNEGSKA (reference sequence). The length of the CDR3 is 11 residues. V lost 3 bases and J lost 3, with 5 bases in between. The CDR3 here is CSARWDTEAFF. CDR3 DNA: TGCAGTGCTAGGTGGGACACTGAAGCTTTCTTT.